Below are 30 T cell receptor beta chains sequenced from a single sample in a study of CD8 T cells in ankylosing spondylitis. TCRdb reprocessed the 5' RACE reads with MiXCR, giving one entry per CDR3 protein. The sample has 150,000 to 200,000 distinct CDR3 sequences; over 15% are singletons. Input material: blood, either unsorted or a sorted T cell fraction (not recorded which). These receptors came from a male donor aged 5 to 30 with ankylosing spondylitis or in good health (not recorded which).

The rearrangement joins TRBV5-1 to TRBJ2-3; 9 nucleotides align to TRBD2. The CDR3 covers 17 residues. Germline assignment: CDR1 SGHRS and CDR2 YFSETQ. The trim removed 4 bases at V and 2 bases at J, leaving 11 bases unmatched. CDR3 amino acids: CASSKKRLAEPTDTQYF. The CDR3 DNA follows: TGCGCCAGCAGCAAGAAACGACTAGCGGAGCCCACAGATACGCAGTATTTT.

This clonotype was recorded a few times. The chain uses TRBV20-1 and TRBJ2-1; D is perhaps TRBD1 or TRBD2 (5 bases each). Trimming stripped 0 bases from V and 5 bases from J, with 17 bases between. This CDR3 is 16 amino acids long. Germline lookup yields CDR1 DFQATT and CDR2 SNEGSKA (reference sequence). As DNA, the CDR3 is TGCAGTGCTAGAGAGGCAGGGACCCGAATCCACAATGAGCAGTTCTTC. It translates to CSAREAGTRIHNEQFF.

This clonotype was seen a handful of times. The rearrangement joins TRBV5-5 to TRBJ2-3; D is tentatively TRBD1 or TRBD2 (5 bases each). V was trimmed by 4 bases and J by 6 bases, leaving 12 bases between them. This CDR3 is 13 amino acids long. CDR1 and CDR2 from the germline V gene are SGHKS and YYEKEE (reference sequence). The CDR3 DNA is TGTGCCAGCAGCGGCCCGGGACCGGATACGCAGTATTTT. Translating gives CASSGPGPDTQYF.

This clonotype was picked up many times. The chain recombines TRBV10-3 with TRBJ2-2; perhaps TRBD1 as D (6 bases). V lost 4 bases and J lost 0, with 9 bases in between. Germline values: CDR1 ENHRY, CDR2 SYGVKD. The length of the CDR3 is 15 residues. The DNA for the CDR3 is TGTGCCATCAGTGGGAAGGGGGCGAACACCGGGGAGCTGTTTTTT. This codes for CAISGKGANTGELFF.

This clonotype was detected only a few times. The chain joins TRBV3-1 to TRBJ1-3, with 10 bases identical to TRBD1. The CDR3 is made up of 15 amino acids. V was pared by 4 bases and J by 3 bases, with 3 bases of the junction left unmatched. Germline CDR1 reads LGHDT; CDR2 reads YNNKEL (reference sequence). The CDR3 is CASSLGTGVGNTIYF. CDR3 coding DNA: TGTGCCAGCAGCCTCGGGACAGGGGTTGGAAACACCATATATTTT.

This clonotype has ten or more counts. This chain joins TRBV7-9 and TRBJ1-5, with D uncertain. This CDR3 is 14 amino acids long. From germline, CDR1 is SEHNR and CDR2 FQNEAQ (reference sequence). Deletions cut 0 bases from V and 4 bases from J, with 7 bases between. In DNA, the CDR3 is TGTGCCAGCAGCTTAGCAGGGAGAAATCAGCCCCAGCATTTT. Encoded protein: CASSLAGRNQPQHF.

In its sample, this clonotype was seen many times. This chain joins TRBV12-3 or TRBV12-4 and TRBJ2-7; TRBD2 aligns across 9 bases. This CDR3 has 12 amino acids. V shed 7 bases and J 4 bases; nucleotides not matched to a gene: 2. This chain's CDR3 is CASKREAYEQYF. For the CDR3, the DNA is TGTGCCAGCAAGCGGGAGGCGTACGAGCAGTACTTC.

This clonotype was observed many times. V and J are TRBV7-9 and TRBJ2-1; D unclear. Germline CDR1 SEHNR, CDR2 FQNEAQ (reference sequence). Trimming removed 1 base at V and 9 bases at J, with 7 bases between. The CDR3 loop spans 12 amino acids. The CDR3 protein is CASSLGIGEQFF. The CDR3 DNA reads TGTGCCAGCAGCTTAGGGATTGGTGAGCAGTTCTTC.

This clonotype was seen many times. V and J are TRBV12-3 or TRBV12-4 and TRBJ2-5, with D uncertain. V lost 2 bases and J lost 5, with 9 bases in between. The CDR3 has 13 residues. The CDR3 is CASSLFAEETQYF. CDR3 in DNA: TGTGCCAGCAGTTTATTTGCTGAGGAGACCCAGTACTTC.

This clonotype was detected many times. The J gene is TRBJ1-2, the V gene TRBV6-5; D ambiguous. The CDR3 is made up of 16 amino acids. V lost 0 bases and J lost 3, with 14 bases in between. Germline lookup yields CDR1 MNHEY and CDR2 SVGAGI. The CDR3 bases are TGTGCCAGCAGTTACTCAGGCGTCACCGTTGACTATGGCTACACCTTC. Translated, it gives CASSYSGVTVDYGYTF.

In its sample, this clonotype was seen many times. V usage is TRBV29-1 and J usage is TRBJ2-7; D is ambiguous. With 4 bases removed from V and 7 bases from J, the gap between germline ends came to 11 bases. Germline V gene sequence: CDR1 SQVTM, CDR2 ANQGSEA. This CDR3 has 11 residues. CDR3: CSVGTKREQYV. In DNA, the CDR3 is TGCAGCGTTGGGACCAAAAGGGAGCAGTACGTC.

A word on this clonotype: Relative to the germline gene, one junction end is altered; a read error may explain this. The chain combines TRBV29-1 with TRBJ2-6; a weak D match, TRBD2 (7 bases). CDR3 size: 16 residues. Germline V gives CDR1 SQVTM, CDR2 ANQGSEA. The CDR3 DNA follows: TGCAGCGTCCCCAGTCGAGGGGGGGCTGGGGCCAACGCCCTGACTTTC. Translation: CSVPSRGGAGANALTF. Full variable domain (remainder filled in from reference TRBV29-1 and TRBJ2-6): SAVISQKPSRDICQRGTSLTIQCQVDSQVTMMFWYRQQPGQSLTLIATANQGSEATYESGFVIDKFPISRPNLTFSTLTVSNMSPEDSSIYLCSVPSRGGAGANALTFGAGSRLTVL.

This clonotype was counted at least ten times. The genes are TRBV5-6 and TRBJ2-7; D possibly corresponds to TRBD2 (6 bases). CDR1 SGHDT and CDR2 YYEEEE come from the germline V gene. V was pared by 2 bases and J by 4 bases, with 13 bases between. The CDR3 consists of 14 residues. The CDR3 sequence: CASSLPGRPYEQYV. The DNA of the CDR3 is TGTGCCAGCAGCTTACCCGGGAGACCTTACGAGCAGTACGTC.

In its sample, this clonotype was seen many times. The V gene is TRBV12-3 or TRBV12-4, the J gene TRBJ1-3, with D perhaps TRBD1 (5 bases). The CDR3 covers 15 residues. The V gene lost 5 bases and the J gene lost 0 bases, with 11 bases spanning the gap. CDR3 region: CASSEGYPSGNTIYF. In DNA form, the CDR3 reads TGTGCCAGCAGTGAGGGGTACCCCTCTGGAAACACCATATATTTT.

This clonotype came up many times. V is TRBV12-3 or TRBV12-4 and J is TRBJ2-1, with TRBD1 matching over 8 bases. Losses at the gene ends were 7 bases for V and 7 bases for J; bases not matched to a gene: 15. The CDR3 is 16 amino acids. This chain's CDR3 is CASTSISGTGFNEQFF. In DNA form, the CDR3 reads TGTGCCAGCACTTCAATTTCCGGGACAGGTTTTAATGAGCAGTTCTTC.

This clonotype was observed many times. V and J are TRBV28 and TRBJ2-5; D possibly matches TRBD1 or TRBD2 (6 bases each). The V and J ends lost 2 bases and 1 base respectively, with 17 bases between them. Germline assignment: CDR1 MDHEN and CDR2 SYDVKM. The length of the CDR3 is 17 residues. This CDR3 is CASSLEGESAGQETQYF. CDR3 bases: TGTGCCAGCAGTTTAGAGGGGGAATCAGCGGGCCAAGAGACCCAGTACTTC.

J is TRBJ2-1 and V is TRBV10-1, with D perhaps TRBD2 (6 bases). Trimming took 3 bases from V and 9 from J, leaving 12 bases between them. CDR1 is WNHNN and CDR2 is SYGVQD in the germline V gene (reference sequence). The CDR3 consists of 13 residues. CDR3 sequence: CASSDMMGGEQFF. The CDR3 DNA sequence: TGCGCCAGCAGTGATATGATGGGGGGTGAGCAGTTCTTC.

Ten or more counts support this clonotype. The chain links TRBV20-1 to TRBJ2-1; 11 nucleotides agree with TRBD2. The germline gives CDR1 DFQATT, CDR2 SNEGSKA (reference sequence). The CDR3 loop spans 15 amino acids. Trimming cost V 3 bases and J 4 bases; bases outside gene matches: 5. CDR3 in amino acids: CSASPGLAEYNEQFF. CDR3 nucleotide sequence: TGCAGTGCTAGCCCGGGACTAGCGGAGTACAATGAGCAGTTCTTC.

This clonotype occurred a few times. This chain links TRBV9 with TRBJ2-1; 8 bases agree with TRBD2. Germline loops: CDR1 SGDLS, CDR2 YYNGEE. The J segment lost 9 bases and the V segment lost 4 bases, leaving 15 bases of the junction unmatched. This CDR3 spans 16 amino acids. The CDR3 sequence is CASSTQTSGRRGEQFF. CDR3 coding DNA: TGTGCCAGCAGCACACAAACTAGCGGAAGGCGGGGTGAGCAGTTCTTC.

This clonotype has a handful of counts. The V call is TRBV12-3 or TRBV12-4, the J call TRBJ2-7; tentatively, D is TRBD1 or TRBD2 (5 bases each). The CDR3 runs 15 residues. Trimming cost V 5 bases and J 1 base, with 15 bases left between them. CDR3 nucleotides: TGTGCCAGCAGTCGATACCGGGACGGTTCCTACGAGCAGTACGTC. Its protein product is CASSRYRDGSYEQYV.

This clonotype was found many times. The V gene is TRBV12-3 or TRBV12-4, the J gene TRBJ2-2, with TRBD1 matching over 9 bases. The V segment lost 6 bases and the J segment 3 bases; nucleotides outside the gene matches: 5. The CDR3 totals 15 residues. The CDR3 sequence: CASSPGQGYTGELFF. Here the CDR3 DNA reads TGTGCCAGCAGCCCGGGACAGGGATACACCGGGGAGCTGTTTTTT.

This clonotype has a count of ten or more. V usage is TRBV7-8 and J usage is TRBJ2-1; 14 bases agree with TRBD2. In germline, CDR1 is SGHVS, CDR2 FQNEAQ. V shed 0 bases, J shed 6 bases, and the junction held 7 bases outside the gene matches. The CDR3 has 18 amino acids. The CDR3 is CASSLASRLAGGFNEQFF. Here the CDR3 DNA reads TGTGCCAGCAGCTTAGCATCCCGACTAGCGGGAGGGTTCAATGAGCAGTTCTTC.

This clonotype was recorded a few times. This sequence joins TRBV29-1 and TRBJ1-1; D is unclear. Trimming shortened V by 5 bases and J by 3 bases, and 10 bases separated the two germline ends. Germline CDR1 is SQVTM and CDR2 is ANQGSEA. This CDR3 contains 12 residues. CDR3 in amino acids: CSVIHRDTEAFF. In DNA form, the CDR3 reads TGCAGCGTTATTCACCGGGACACTGAAGCTTTCTTT.

The sample holds many counts of this clonotype. V and J are TRBV11-2 and TRBJ2-7; 8 bases align to TRBD1. The CDR3 runs 15 residues. Germline V gives CDR1 SGHAT, CDR2 FQNNGV. Germline trimming cut 8 bases from V and 1 base from J; bases unmatched to any gene: 10. The CDR3 reads CASGQGARQSYEQYF. In DNA, the CDR3 is TGTGCCAGCGGCCAGGGGGCCAGACAGTCCTACGAGCAGTACTTC. The whole variable domain, remainder taken from reference TRBV11-2 and TRBJ2-7, is EAGVAQSPRYKIIEKRQSVAFWCNPISGHATLYWYQQILGQGPKLLIQFQNNGVVDDSQLPKDRFSAERLKGVDSTLKIQPAKLEDSAVYLCASGQGARQSYEQYFGPGTRLTVT.

This clonotype was recorded many times. The CDR3 region is CAWSVGASASGANVLTF. The CDR3 DNA reads as TGTGCCTGGAGTGTTGGGGCCTCCGCCTCTGGGGCCAACGTCCTGACTTTC. The V and J genes are TRBV30 and TRBJ2-6; a possible D gene is TRBD1 (5 bases). The CDR3 loop spans 17 amino acids. Germline lookup yields CDR1 GTSNPN and CDR2 SVGIG (reference sequence). V was trimmed by 0 bases and J by 0 bases, leaving 12 bases between them.

The chain employs TRBV27 and TRBJ2-3; TRBD1 is a possible D gene (6 bases). The CDR3 sequence is 16 residues long. Germline CDR1 MNHEY, CDR2 SMNVEV (reference sequence). The germline V and J ends were trimmed by 5 bases and 0 bases, with 15 bases remaining between them. The CDR3 here is CASSPGTHHSTDTQYF. In nucleotides, the CDR3 is TGTGCCAGCAGTCCCGGGACACACCACAGCACAGATACGCAGTATTTT.

With regard to this clonotype: One base away lies a much larger clone, so this may be a sequencing read error. The chain has TRBV6-1 and TRBJ1-1; D is unresolved. Germline loops: CDR1 MNHNS, CDR2 SASEGT. This CDR3 spans 16 amino acids. CDR3 in amino acids: CASRERGARPNPEAFF. The CDR3 DNA reads TGTGCCAGCAGAGAACGAGGAGCCCGTCCGAACCCTGAAGCTTTCTTT.

Ten or more counts support this clonotype. The chain joins TRBV29-1 to TRBJ2-5; D uncertain. The CDR3 consists of 13 residues. The germline V and J ends were trimmed by 4 bases and 3 bases, with 12 bases remaining between them. Germline loops: CDR1 SQVTM, CDR2 ANQGSEA. CDR3 nucleotides: TGCAGCGTTGTGGGTTGGCAGAAAGAGACCCAGTACTTC. Encoded protein: CSVVGWQKETQYF. The whole variable domain, remainder taken from reference TRBV29-1 and TRBJ2-5, is SAVISQKPSRDICQRGTSLTIQCQVDSQVTMMFWYRQQPGQSLTLIATANQGSEATYESGFVIDKFPISRPNLTFSTLTVSNMSPEDSSIYLCSVVGWQKETQYFGPGTRLLVL.

For the CDR3, the DNA is TGTCTTTCTGGGAGCCCTAACACCGGGGAGCTGTTTTTT. The encoded protein is CLSGSPNTGELFF. The chain joins TRBV21-1 to TRBJ2-2; the D call of TRBD1 is as the table states it, not checked on the DNA. TRBV21-1 is a documented pseudogene. This CDR3 contains 13 residues.

The chain couples TRBV5-6 to TRBJ2-5; D may be TRBD1 (5 bases). There are 16 residues in the CDR3. Looked up from germline, CDR1 is SGHDT and CDR2 is YYEEEE. V lost 4 bases and J lost 1, with 17 bases in between. DNA of the CDR3: TGTGCCAGCAGCCTGAGCCCCTCCAGGGCCCAAGAGACCCAGTACTTC. Its protein is CASSLSPSRAQETQYF.